This T cell receptor (beta chain) was identified during a study of T-cell reconstitution after alpha-beta-depleted transplantation in children. Study-level points and caveats: T-cell counts and diversity at one year following transplant were attributed mainly to newly produced T cells.

As concerns this clonotype: Antigen unknown.

Unique molecular identifiers were incorporated during preparation of the TCRbeta library. A single record per CDR3 protein comes from TCRdb applying MiXCR to the PCR reads. The data contain hundreds of thousands of distinct CDR3 sequences, under 20% of them singletons. The input for sequencing was PBMCs, mostly from graft donor cells, taken 360 days after TCRalphabeta/CD19-depleted stem cell transplant. This clonotype originated in a boy younger than two who had a stem cell transplant for Wiskott-Aldrich syndrome, so the T cells may come from the graft donor.

Here the CDR3 reads CASSLGVYGTEAFF. The CDR3 DNA sequence: TGTGCCAGCAGCTTAGGGGTTTACGGCACTGAAGCTTTCTTT. This chain uses TRBV7-8 with TRBJ1-1; D ambiguous. Germline CDR1 and CDR2: SGHVS and FQNEAQ. The CDR3 spans 14 residues. V shed 1 base and J shed 4 bases, with 10 bases lying between them.